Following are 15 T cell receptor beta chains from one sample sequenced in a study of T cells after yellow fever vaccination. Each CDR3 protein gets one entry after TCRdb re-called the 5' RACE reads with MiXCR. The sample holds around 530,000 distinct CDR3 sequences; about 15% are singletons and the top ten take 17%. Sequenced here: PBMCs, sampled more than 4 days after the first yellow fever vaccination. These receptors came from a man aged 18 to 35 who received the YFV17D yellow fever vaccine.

The CDR3 DNA reads TGTGCCAGCAGTTTGGGGGACAGGGGGCTGCTTAGGGGCTACACCTTC. This sequence encodes CASSLGDRGLLRGYTF. This chain uses TRBV12-3 or TRBV12-4 with TRBJ1-2, with 12 bases that match TRBD1. The CDR3 runs to 16 residues. V lost 3 bases, J lost 8 bases, and 10 bases stayed unmatched.

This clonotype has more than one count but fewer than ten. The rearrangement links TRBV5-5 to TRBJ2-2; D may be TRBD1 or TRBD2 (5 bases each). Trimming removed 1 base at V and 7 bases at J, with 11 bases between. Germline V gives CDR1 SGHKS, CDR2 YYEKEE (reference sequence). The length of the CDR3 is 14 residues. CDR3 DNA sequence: TGTGCCAGCAGCTTGTCGGGGCCGGACGGGGAGCTGTTTTTT. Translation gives CASSLSGPDGELFF.

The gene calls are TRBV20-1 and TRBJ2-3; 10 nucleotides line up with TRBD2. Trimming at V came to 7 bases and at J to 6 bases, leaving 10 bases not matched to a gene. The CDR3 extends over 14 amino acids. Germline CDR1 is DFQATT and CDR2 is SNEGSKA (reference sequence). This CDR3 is CSVGQSGGADTQYF. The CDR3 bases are TGCAGTGTTGGTCAGAGCGGGGGGGCGGATACGCAGTATTTT.

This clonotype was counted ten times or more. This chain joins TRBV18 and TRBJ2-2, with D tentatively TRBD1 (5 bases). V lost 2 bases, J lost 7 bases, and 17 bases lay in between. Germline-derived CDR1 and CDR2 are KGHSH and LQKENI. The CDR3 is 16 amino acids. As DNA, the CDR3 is TGTGCCAGCTCACCATCATCGACAGCGTGGATCGGGGAGCTGTTTTTT. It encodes CASSPSSTAWIGELFF.

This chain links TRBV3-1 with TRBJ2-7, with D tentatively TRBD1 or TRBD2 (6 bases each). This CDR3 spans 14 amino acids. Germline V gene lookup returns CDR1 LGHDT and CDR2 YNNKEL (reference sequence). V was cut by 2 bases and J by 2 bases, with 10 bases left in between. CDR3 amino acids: CASSQRGGPYEQYF. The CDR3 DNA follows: TGTGCCAGCAGCCAAAGAGGGGGGCCCTACGAGCAGTACTTC.

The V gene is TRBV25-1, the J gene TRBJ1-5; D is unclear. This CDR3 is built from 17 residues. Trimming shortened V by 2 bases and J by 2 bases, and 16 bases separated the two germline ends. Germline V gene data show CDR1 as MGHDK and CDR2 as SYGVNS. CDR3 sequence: CASSETLMDDGNQPQHF. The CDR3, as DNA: TGTGCCAGCAGTGAAACCCTAATGGACGATGGCAATCAGCCCCAGCATTTT. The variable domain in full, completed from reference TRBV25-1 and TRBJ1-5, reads EADIYQTPRYLVIGTGKKITLECSQTMGHDKMYWYQQDPGMELHLIHYSYGVNSTEKGDLSSESTVSRIRTEHFPLTLESARPSHTSQYLCASSETLMDDGNQPQHFGDGTRLSIL.

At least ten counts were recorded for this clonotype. CDR3 sequence (DNA): TGTGCCAGCAGCTTGATGACGAGTTCCTACAATGAGCAGTTCTTC. Protein product: CASSLMTSSYNEQFF. J is TRBJ2-1 and V is TRBV5-4; D unclear. The CDR3 is made up of 15 amino acids. V lost 1 base and J lost 1, with 9 bases in between. Looked up from germline, CDR1 is SGHNT and CDR2 is YYREEE (reference sequence).

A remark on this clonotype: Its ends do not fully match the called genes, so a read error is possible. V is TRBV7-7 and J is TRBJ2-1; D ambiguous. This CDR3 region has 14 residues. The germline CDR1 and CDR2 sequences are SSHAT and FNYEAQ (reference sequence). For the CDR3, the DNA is TGTGCTAGCAGCCCGGACCCTTCAAACAATGAGCAGTTCTTC. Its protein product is CASSPDPSNNEQFF.

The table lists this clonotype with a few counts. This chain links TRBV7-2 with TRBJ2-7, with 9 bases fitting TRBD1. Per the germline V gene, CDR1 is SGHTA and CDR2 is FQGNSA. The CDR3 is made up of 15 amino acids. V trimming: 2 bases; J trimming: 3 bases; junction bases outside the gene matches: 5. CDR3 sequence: CASSLYGTGFYEQYF. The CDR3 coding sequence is TGTGCCAGCAGCTTATACGGGACAGGGTTCTACGAGCAGTACTTC.

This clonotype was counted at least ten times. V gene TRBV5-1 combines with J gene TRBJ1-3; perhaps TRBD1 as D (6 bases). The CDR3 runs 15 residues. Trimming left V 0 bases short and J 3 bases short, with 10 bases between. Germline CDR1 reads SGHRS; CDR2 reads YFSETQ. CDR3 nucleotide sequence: TGCGCCAGCAGCTTGGGAGGGGGTCATGGAAACACCATATATTTT. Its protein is CASSLGGGHGNTIYF.

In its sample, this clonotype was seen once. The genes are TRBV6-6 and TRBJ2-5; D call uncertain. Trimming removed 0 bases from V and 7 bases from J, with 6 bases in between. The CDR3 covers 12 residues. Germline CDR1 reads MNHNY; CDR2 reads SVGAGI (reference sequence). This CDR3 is CASSYSPGTQYF. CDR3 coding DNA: TGTGCCAGCAGTTACTCGCCCGGGACCCAGTACTTC.

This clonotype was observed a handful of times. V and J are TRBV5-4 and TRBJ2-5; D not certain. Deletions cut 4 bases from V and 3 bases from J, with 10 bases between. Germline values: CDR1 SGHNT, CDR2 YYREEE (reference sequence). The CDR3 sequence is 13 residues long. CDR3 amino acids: CASSPGPEETQYF. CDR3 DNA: TGTGCCAGCAGCCCTGGGCCGGAAGAGACCCAGTACTTC.

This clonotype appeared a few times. The CDR3 spells CASSPRDFRAYEQYF. The CDR3 DNA is TGTGCCAGCAGCCCACGGGACTTCAGGGCTTACGAGCAGTACTTC. V usage is TRBV11-2 and J usage is TRBJ2-7, with a weak D call TRBD2 (6 bases). The CDR3 runs to 15 residues. Trimming removed 5 bases at V and 4 bases at J, with 18 bases between. CDR1 is SGHAT and CDR2 is FQNNGV in the germline V gene.

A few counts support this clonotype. For the CDR3, the DNA is TGTGCCAGCAGTTCTCCAGTCAGGGGACTATACGAGCAGTACTTC. As protein: CASSSPVRGLYEQYF. The chain recombines TRBV27 with TRBJ2-7; D might be TRBD2 (7 bases). Germline V gene sequence: CDR1 MNHEY, CDR2 SMNVEV (reference sequence). The CDR3 has 15 residues. With 4 bases removed from V and 4 bases from J, the gap between germline ends came to 17 bases.

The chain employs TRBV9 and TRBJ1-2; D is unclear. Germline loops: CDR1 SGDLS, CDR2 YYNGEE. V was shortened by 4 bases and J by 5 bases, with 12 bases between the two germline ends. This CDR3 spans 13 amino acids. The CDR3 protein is CASSKDGYYGYTF. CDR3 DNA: TGTGCCAGCAGCAAGGACGGCTATTATGGCTACACCTTC. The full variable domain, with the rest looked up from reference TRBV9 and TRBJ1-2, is DSGVTQTPKHLITATGQRVTLRCSPRSGDLSVYWYQQSLDQGLQFLIQYYNGEERAKGNILERFSAQQFPDLHSELNLSSLELGDSALYFCASSKDGYYGYTFGSGTRLTVV.